This T cell receptor (beta chain) was observed in a study of T cells in Graves' hyperthyroidism and ophthalmopathy. Study context: Once the initial diagnosis was made, peripheral blood was obtained before any treatment.

Amplification of TCR beta CDR3 regions was performed using RNA transcripts as template. Primed by the HTBI set, a first-round RT-PCR was run on the TCR CDR3. TCRdb fed the multiplex PCR reads into MiXCR, producing one record per CDR3 protein. The table lists about 500,000 distinct CDR3 sequences, approximately 17% of them singletons. This CDR3 has 14 amino acids. Germline CDR1 and CDR2: ENHRY and SYGVKD. Trimming took 7 bases from V and 6 from J, leaving 18 bases between them. Ophthalmopathy patients had moderate-to-severe active disease, CAS ≥3, NOSPECS ≥4, and disease duration under 3 months. Broader study findings: Ophthalmopathy was told apart from stable hyperthyroidism by a 13 V-J model.

A few counts support this clonotype. What it recognizes is unknown. The origin of this receptor is a woman aged 18-35 years with Graves' ophthalmopathy. The rearrangement links TRBV10-3 to TRBJ1-2, with a weak D call TRBD1 (6 bases). What was sequenced was blood. The CDR3 bases are TGTGCCATCAATTCCATTGACAGGTCGAATGGCTACACCTTC. The encoded protein is CAINSIDRSNGYTF.